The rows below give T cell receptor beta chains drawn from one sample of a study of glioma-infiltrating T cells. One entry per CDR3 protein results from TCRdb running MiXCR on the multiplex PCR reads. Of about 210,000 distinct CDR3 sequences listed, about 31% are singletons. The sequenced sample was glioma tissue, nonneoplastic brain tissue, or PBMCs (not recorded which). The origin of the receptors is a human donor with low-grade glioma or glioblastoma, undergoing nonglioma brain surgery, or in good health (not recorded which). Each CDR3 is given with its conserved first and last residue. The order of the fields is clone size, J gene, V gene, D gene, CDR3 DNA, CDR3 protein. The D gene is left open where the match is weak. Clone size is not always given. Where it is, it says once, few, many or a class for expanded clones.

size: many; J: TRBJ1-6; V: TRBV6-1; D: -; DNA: TGTGCCAGCTCAGCTAGCACGAAGAATAATTCACCCCTCCACTTT; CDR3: CASSASTKNNSPLHF
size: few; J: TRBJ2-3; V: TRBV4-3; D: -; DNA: TGCGCCAGCGGCGGAGCAGATACGCAGTATTTT; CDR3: CASGGADTQYF
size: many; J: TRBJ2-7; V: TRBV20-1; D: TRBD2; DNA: TGCAGTGCTAGGACTAGCGGGGCCTCCTACGAGCAGTACTTC; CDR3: CSARTSGASYEQYF
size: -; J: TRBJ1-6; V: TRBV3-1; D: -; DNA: TGTGCCAGCAGCCCGGCACAGGGATCATCACCCCTCCACTTT; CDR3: CASSPAQGSSPLHF
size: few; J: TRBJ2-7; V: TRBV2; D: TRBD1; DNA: TGTGCCAGCAGCACGACAGGGACCCGCTACGAGCAGTACTTC; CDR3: CASSTTGTRYEQYF
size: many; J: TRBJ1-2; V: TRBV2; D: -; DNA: TGTGCCAGCAGGAGCAGGGGTACCCTCTATGGCTACACCTTC; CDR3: CASRSRGTLYGYTF
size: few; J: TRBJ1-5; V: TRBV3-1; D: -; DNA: TGTGCCAGCAGCCAGGGACACTCCAGGTCGAGTCAGCCCCAGCATTTT; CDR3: CASSQGHSRSSQPQHF
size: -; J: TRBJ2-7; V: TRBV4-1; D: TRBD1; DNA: TGCGCCAGCAGCCACCAGACCGGACAGGGCTACGAGCAGTACTTC; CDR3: CASSHQTGQGYEQYF
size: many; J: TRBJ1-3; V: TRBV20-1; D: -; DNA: TGCAGTGCTAGAGATCTCAACAGGGCTGGAAACACCATATATTTT; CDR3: CSARDLNRAGNTIYF
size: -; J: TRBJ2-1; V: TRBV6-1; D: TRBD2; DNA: TGTGCCAGCAGTGACAGCGGGAGGTTCTTCAATGAGCAGTTCTTC; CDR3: CASSDSGRFFNEQFF
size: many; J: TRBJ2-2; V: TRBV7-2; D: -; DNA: TGTGCCAGCAGCCTCCAGTTGAACACCGGGGAGCTGTTTTTT; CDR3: CASSLQLNTGELFF
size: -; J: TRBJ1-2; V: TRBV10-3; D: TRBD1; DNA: TGTGCCATCACCCCAGACAGGGAACGCTACACCTTC; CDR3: CAITPDRERYTF
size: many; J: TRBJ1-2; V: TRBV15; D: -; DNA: TGTGCCACCAGCAGAATACGGGACACCTCTTGGGGCTACACCTTC; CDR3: CATSRIRDTSWGYTF
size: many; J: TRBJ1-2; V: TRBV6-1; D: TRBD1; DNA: TGTGCCAGCAGTCCCCTAACAGGGGGTACTCGCGGCTACACCTTC; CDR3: CASSPLTGGTRGYTF
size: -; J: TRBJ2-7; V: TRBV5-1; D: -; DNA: TGCGCCAGCAGCTTCGACGGGAACGAGCAGTACTTC; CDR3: CASSFDGNEQYF
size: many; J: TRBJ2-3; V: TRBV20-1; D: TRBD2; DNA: TGCAGTGCTAGAATGTTAGCGGGAAGCACAGATACGCAGTATTTT; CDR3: CSARMLAGSTDTQYF
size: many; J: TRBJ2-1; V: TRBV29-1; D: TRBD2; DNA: TGCAGCGCCGGACTAGCGGGAGTGAATGAGCAGTTCTTC; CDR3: CSAGLAGVNEQFF
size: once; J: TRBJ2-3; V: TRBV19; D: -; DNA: TGTGCCAGTCGTATACGCCCCTTTGATTTCGATCCGCCGTATTTT; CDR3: CASRIRPFDFDPPYF
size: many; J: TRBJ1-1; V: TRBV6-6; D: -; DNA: TGTGCCAGCAGTTACCGAAGGGGGAGAGGTGAAGCTTTCTTT; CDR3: CASSYRRGRGEAFF
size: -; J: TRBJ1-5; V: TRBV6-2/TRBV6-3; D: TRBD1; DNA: TGTGCCAGCACTGACAGGGTATTGCATCAGCCCCAGCATTTT; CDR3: CASTDRVLHQPQHF
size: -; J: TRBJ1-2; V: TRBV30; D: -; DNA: TGTGCCCATTACAGCTACTATGGCTACACCTTC; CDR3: CAHYSYYGYTF
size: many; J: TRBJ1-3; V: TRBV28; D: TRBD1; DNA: TGTGCCAGCAGTTCGGGACAGGGCTTATCGAGCACCATATATTTT; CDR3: CASSSGQGLSSTIYF
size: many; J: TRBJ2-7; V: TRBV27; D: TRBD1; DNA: TGTGCCAGCAGTTTATCTACAGGGGCCTACGAGCAGTACTTC; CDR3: CASSLSTGAYEQYF
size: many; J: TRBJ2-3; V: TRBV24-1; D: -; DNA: TGTGCCACCAGTGACTACGCCGGGTTGGGGGTAGATACGCAGTATTTT; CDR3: CATSDYAGLGVDTQYF
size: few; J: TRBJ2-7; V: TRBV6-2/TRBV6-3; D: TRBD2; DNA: TGTGCCAGCAGCCCGACTAGCGGGAGTCCCCTCGAGCAGTACTTC; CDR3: CASSPTSGSPLEQYF
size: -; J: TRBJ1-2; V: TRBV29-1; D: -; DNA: TGCAGCGTTGAAAGCGGGGGGGGCGGCTACACCTTC; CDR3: CSVESGGGGYTF
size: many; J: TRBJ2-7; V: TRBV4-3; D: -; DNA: TGCGCCAGCAGCCAGTCGACCTCATTTTACGAGCAGTACTTC; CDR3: CASSQSTSFYEQYF
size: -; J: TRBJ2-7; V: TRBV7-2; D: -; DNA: TGTGCCAGCAGCTTTACGGACAGCTACGAGCAGTACTTC; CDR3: CASSFTDSYEQYF
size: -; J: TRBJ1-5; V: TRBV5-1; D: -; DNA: TGCGCCAGCAGGCAGTCACCGGGGAGAGATCAGCCCCAGCATTTT; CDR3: CASRQSPGRDQPQHF
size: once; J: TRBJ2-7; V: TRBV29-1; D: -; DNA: TGCAGCGTTGAAGGATCGGCAGGGACCGAGCAGTACTTC; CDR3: CSVEGSAGTEQYF
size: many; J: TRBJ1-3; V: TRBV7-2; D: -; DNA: TGTGCCAGCAGCTTAGGGGGCAGCGTGAGAAACACCATATATTTT; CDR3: CASSLGGSVRNTIYF
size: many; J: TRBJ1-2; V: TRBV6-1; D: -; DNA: TGTGCCAGCAGCCCAGGGTCCAACTATGGCTACACCTTC; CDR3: CASSPGSNYGYTF
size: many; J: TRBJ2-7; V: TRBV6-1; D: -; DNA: TGTGCCAGCAGTCACTTGGCGGACGGGGGCTACGAGCAGTACTTC; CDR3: CASSHLADGGYEQYF
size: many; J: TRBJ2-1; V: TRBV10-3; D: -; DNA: TGTGCCACGAGGACTCGACCCCTTAATGAGCAGTTCTTC; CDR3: CATRTRPLNEQFF
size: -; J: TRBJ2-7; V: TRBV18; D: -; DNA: TGTGCCAGCTCACCGGCACTCAGCTCCTACGAGCAGTACTTC; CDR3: CASSPALSSYEQYF
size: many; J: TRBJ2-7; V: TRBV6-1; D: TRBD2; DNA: TGTGCCAGCATCCCGGGACGGATGCCGGGAGGTGACGAGCAGTACTTC; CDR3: CASIPGRMPGGDEQYF
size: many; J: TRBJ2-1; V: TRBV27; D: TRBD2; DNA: TGTGCCAGCAGTGCCTTAGCGGGCCACTACAATGAGCAGTTCTTC; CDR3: CASSALAGHYNEQFF
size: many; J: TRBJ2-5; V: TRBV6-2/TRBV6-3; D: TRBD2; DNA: TGTGCCAGCAGACGACTAGCGGGAGGCACTCCCGAGACCCAGTACTTC; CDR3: CASRRLAGGTPETQYF
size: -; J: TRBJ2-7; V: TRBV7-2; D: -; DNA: TGTGCCAGCAGCCGGGACTGGGGCCTCCGGGAGCTGTACTTC; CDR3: CASSRDWGLRELYF
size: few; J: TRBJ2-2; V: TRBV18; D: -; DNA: TGTGCCAGCTCACTCACCCCGGACAGCAACACCGGGGAGCTGTTTTTT; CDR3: CASSLTPDSNTGELFF
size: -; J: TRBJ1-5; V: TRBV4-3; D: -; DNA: TGCGCCAGCAGCCAAGCGTACGGGGCGGCTTATAGCAATCAGCCCCAGCATTTT; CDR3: CASSQAYGAAYSNQPQHF
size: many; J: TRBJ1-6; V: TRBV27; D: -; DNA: TGTGCCAGCAGCCCTAGAAATTCACCCCTCCACTTT; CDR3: CASSPRNSPLHF
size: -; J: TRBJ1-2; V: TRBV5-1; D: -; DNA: TGCGTTAGCAGCTTGATCCAGCGTGTACGGGGCTACACCTTC; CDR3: CVSSLIQRVRGYTF
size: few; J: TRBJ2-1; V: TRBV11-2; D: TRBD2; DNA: TGTGCCAGCAGCGTACTAGCGGGGGTATACAATGAGCAGTTCTTC; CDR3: CASSVLAGVYNEQFF
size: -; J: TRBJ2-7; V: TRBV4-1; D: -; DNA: TGCGCCAGCAGCCAAGGCAGGTTCTCCTACGAGCAGTACTTC; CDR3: CASSQGRFSYEQYF
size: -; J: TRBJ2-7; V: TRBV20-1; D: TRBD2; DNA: TGCAGTGCTTATACGGGGGAGGGCTACGAGCAGTACTTC; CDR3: CSAYTGEGYEQYF
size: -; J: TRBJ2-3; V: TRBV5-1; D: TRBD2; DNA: TGCGCCAGCAGCTTGGGCAGGACTAGCGGTCATACGCAGTATTTT; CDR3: CASSLGRTSGHTQYF
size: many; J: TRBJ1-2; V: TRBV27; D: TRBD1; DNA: TGTGCCAGCAGTTTACAGGGGGCTGATGGCTACACCTTC; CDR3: CASSLQGADGYTF
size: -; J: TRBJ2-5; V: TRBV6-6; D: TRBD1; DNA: TGTGCCAGCAGTTACCCGGGACAGGGGATGGGGACCCAGTACTTC; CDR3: CASSYPGQGMGTQYF